Listed below are T cell receptor beta chains from one sample, sequenced in a study of identical twins. MiXCR, run by TCRdb on the 5' RACE reads, gives a single entry per CDR3 protein. The sample lists 350,000 to 500,000 distinct CDR3 sequences; about 18% were seen once. Sequencing was done on a sample of naive T cells sorted from blood. These receptor sequences come from a man between 45 and 60 years old in good health. Both conserved end residues are part of each CDR3. Fields, in order: CDR3 protein, CDR3 DNA, CDR3 length, clone size, D gene, V gene, J gene. The D gene is left open where the match is weak. Rows may omit the clone size; those that give it use once, few, many or a size class.

CDR3: CASGQGIAGANVLTF; DNA: TGTGCCAGCGGACAGGGAATCGCTGGGGCCAACGTCCTGACTTTC; length: 15; size: -; D: TRBD1; V: TRBV28; J: TRBJ2-6
CDR3: CASSPPGTDDEQYF; DNA: TGTGCCAGCAGCCCCCCCGGGACAGATGACGAGCAGTACTTC; length: 14; size: few; D: TRBD1; V: TRBV9; J: TRBJ2-7
CDR3: CASSETAGGSYNEQFF; DNA: TGCGCCAGCAGTGAGACGGCGGGGGGCTCCTACAATGAGCAGTTCTTC; length: 16; size: few; D: TRBD2; V: TRBV10-2; J: TRBJ2-1
CDR3: CASSLFSSGIAGELFF; DNA: TGCGCCAGCAGCTTGTTCTCTAGCGGGATTGCCGGGGAGCTGTTTTTT; length: 16; size: -; D: TRBD2; V: TRBV5-1; J: TRBJ2-2
CDR3: CASSLFGNNEQFF; DNA: TGTGCCAGCAGTTTATTCGGGAACAATGAGCAGTTCTTC; length: 13; size: many; D: -; V: TRBV27; J: TRBJ2-1
CDR3: CASSLFAPSSLSSYNEQFF; DNA: TGTGCCAGCAGCTTATTCGCGCCTTCGAGTCTTAGCTCCTACAATGAGCAGTTCTTC; length: 19; size: many; D: -; V: TRBV11-2; J: TRBJ2-1
CDR3: CASSLVGGLQETQYF; DNA: TGTGCCAGCAGCTTAGTGGGGGGGTTGCAAGAGACCCAGTACTTC; length: 15; size: -; D: TRBD2; V: TRBV7-2; J: TRBJ2-5
CDR3: CASRIYWGTSRYEQYF; DNA: TGTGCCAGCAGGATTTACTGGGGAACCAGTCGCTACGAGCAGTACTTC; length: 16; size: many; D: -; V: TRBV7-8; J: TRBJ2-7
CDR3: CAWTHIRGFVGGGNQPQHF; DNA: TGTGCCTGGACTCACATTAGGGGATTCGTTGGTGGCGGCAATCAGCCCCAGCATTTT; length: 19; size: -; D: -; V: TRBV30; J: TRBJ1-5
CDR3: CASSPSRAYEQYF; DNA: TGTGCCAGCAGCCCGTCCAGAGCCTACGAGCAGTACTTC; length: 13; size: -; D: -; V: TRBV12-3/TRBV12-4; J: TRBJ2-7
CDR3: CASSYSGQGSNQPQHF; DNA: TGTGCCAGCAGTTACTCAGGGCAGGGGAGCAATCAGCCCCAGCATTTT; length: 16; size: many; D: -; V: TRBV6-5; J: TRBJ1-5
CDR3: CASSQAVGWDNEQFF; DNA: TGTGCCAGCAGCCAAGCTGTAGGGTGGGATAATGAGCAGTTCTTC; length: 15; size: -; D: -; V: TRBV3-1; J: TRBJ2-1
CDR3: CASSTSDIQVEQYF; DNA: TGTGCCAGCAGCACTTCGGACATCCAGGTGGAGCAGTACTTC; length: 14; size: few; D: -; V: TRBV7-2; J: TRBJ2-7
CDR3: CASSYTAGGLNTEAFF; DNA: TGTGCCAGCAGTTACACGGCAGGGGGCCTGAACACTGAAGCTTTCTTT; length: 16; size: many; D: TRBD1; V: TRBV6-5; J: TRBJ1-1
CDR3: CATSRQGNSNQPQHF; DNA: TGTGCCACCAGCCGACAGGGAAATAGCAATCAGCCCCAGCATTTT; length: 15; size: -; D: TRBD1; V: TRBV15; J: TRBJ1-5
CDR3: CASSLAFWAGASTGELFF; DNA: TGTGCCAGCAGCTTAGCGTTCTGGGCAGGGGCGAGCACCGGGGAGCTGTTTTTT; length: 18; size: -; D: -; V: TRBV11-1; J: TRBJ2-2
CDR3: CASSLGPERTQYF; DNA: TGTGCCAGCAGTTTGGGACCAGAGAGGACCCAGTACTTC; length: 13; size: -; D: -; V: TRBV28; J: TRBJ2-5
CDR3: CSARDRQLYEQYF; DNA: TGCAGTGCTAGAGATAGGCAGCTCTACGAGCAGTACTTC; length: 13; size: few; D: -; V: TRBV20-1; J: TRBJ2-7
CDR3: CASAPGRAYEQYF; DNA: TGTGCCAGCGCCCCCGGGCGAGCCTACGAGCAGTACTTC; length: 13; size: -; D: -; V: TRBV13; J: TRBJ2-7
CDR3: CSARQGVGETQYF; DNA: TGCAGTGCTAGACAGGGGGTTGGGGAGACCCAGTACTTC; length: 13; size: few; D: TRBD1; V: TRBV20-1; J: TRBJ2-5
CDR3: CASSQDSYRQFF; DNA: TGTGCCAGCAGCCAAGATTCCTATCGGCAGTTCTTC; length: 12; size: -; D: -; V: TRBV14; J: TRBJ2-1
CDR3: CSVPGWTTHEQYF; DNA: TGCAGTGTCCCGGGCTGGACTACCCACGAGCAGTACTTC; length: 13; size: -; D: -; V: TRBV20-1; J: TRBJ2-7
CDR3: CSARGHLSNQPQHF; DNA: TGCAGTGCTAGAGGGCATCTTAGCAATCAGCCCCAGCATTTT; length: 14; size: many; D: -; V: TRBV20-1; J: TRBJ1-5
CDR3: CSAREGSDQETQYF; DNA: TGCAGTGCTCGCGAGGGATCTGACCAAGAGACCCAGTACTTC; length: 14; size: few; D: -; V: TRBV20-1; J: TRBJ2-5
CDR3: CASSQEGLSYEQYF; DNA: TGTGCCAGCAGCCAAGAGGGGTTGAGTTACGAGCAGTACTTC; length: 14; size: few; D: -; V: TRBV7-2; J: TRBJ2-7
CDR3: CASSPLSPRADTGELFF; DNA: TGTGCCAGCTCACCACTGTCCCCAAGAGCGGACACCGGGGAGCTGTTTTTT; length: 17; size: -; D: -; V: TRBV18; J: TRBJ2-2
CDR3: CASSLRTVGGYTF; DNA: TGTGCCAGCAGTTTAAGGACCGTAGGGGGCTACACCTTC; length: 13; size: many; D: -; V: TRBV12-3/TRBV12-4; J: TRBJ1-2
CDR3: CATSRERGQGLEQYF; DNA: TGTGCCACCAGCAGAGAGAGAGGACAGGGTCTCGAGCAGTACTTC; length: 15; size: -; D: TRBD1; V: TRBV15; J: TRBJ2-7
CDR3: CVSLGDNGELFF; DNA: TGTGTGTCCCTGGGGGACAACGGGGAGCTGTTTTTT; length: 12; size: many; D: -; V: TRBV6-2/TRBV6-3; J: TRBJ2-2
CDR3: CASSSRVNNEQFF; DNA: TGTGCCAGCAGTAGCCGGGTAAACAATGAGCAGTTCTTC; length: 13; size: -; D: -; V: TRBV12-3/TRBV12-4; J: TRBJ2-1
CDR3: CSAGDSAFF; DNA: TGCAGTGCTGGGGACAGTGCTTTCTTT; length: 9; size: many; D: TRBD1; V: TRBV20-1; J: TRBJ1-1